The subject of this entry is one TCR beta chain. This sample is drawn from a study of blood T cell repertoires in COVID-19. Study summary: The samples span acute and convalescent COVID-19 from the United States, Italy and Spain. In each case, the material was cDNA or gDNA derived from T cells, B-cell-depleted T cells, or PBMCs.

Germline V gene data show CDR1 as KGHDR and CDR2 as SFDVKD. Trimming took 4 bases from V and 8 from J; bases not matched to a gene: 14. The CDR3 covers 16 residues. The authors' processing: Amplifying reference gene primers gave estimates of nucleated cell counts. The repertoire was sequenced with immunoSEQ multiplex PCR; TCRdb's copy has only in-frame clones and lacks some. V and J calls and clone size follow that table, whereas D and trimming were derived from the DNA. This sample carries about 100,000 clones, around 83% of them seen once, and the ten largest clones take more than 3%. The sample consisted of peripheral blood. This chain connects TRBV24-1 to TRBJ1-2, with 8 bases lining up with TRBD1. This TCR was sampled from a woman of 80 years or more with active or convalescent COVID-19. The CDR3 protein is CATSEAGTGISRGYTF. CDR3 in DNA: TGTGCCACCAGTGAGGCCGGGACAGGTATCTCGAGGGGCTACACCTTC.